Included here is one T cell receptor beta chain sequence, with context. The source of the sample is a study of blood T cell dynamics during melanoma immunotherapy. Time point defined: week 3, after first cycle of checkpoint inhibitor. Sequencing was performed with immunoSEQ multiplex PCR; in TCRdb, only in-frame clones are kept and a portion is missing. The table records 12,000 or so clones, roughly 90% of them present only once. Sequencing used blood, obtained from a patient treated with checkpoint blockade. This receptor was obtained from a human donor with melanoma.

The CDR3 sequence: CASSQPGLAGKELFF. In DNA form, the CDR3 reads TGCGCCAGCAGCCAACCCGGACTAGCGGGAAAGGAGCTGTTTTTT. V gene TRBV4-1 combines with J gene TRBJ2-2; the match to TRBD2 covers 12 bases. Germline V gene lookup returns CDR1 MGHRA and CDR2 YSYEKL. CDR3 length: 15 residues. Germline trimming cut 2 bases from V and 10 bases from J; bases unmatched to any gene: 5.